This T cell receptor beta chain derives from a study of T cell responses to AZD1222 COVID-19 vaccine (dated by TCRdb to the early 2020s). Background for the entire study: AZD1222 recipients whose second dose came at about 4 weeks and those whose second dose came at about 12 weeks were combined into one group, since spike-specific TCR depth and breadth did not differ between the two schedules. TCR sequencing was performed for over 230 trial participants, of whom about 200 were given two doses of AZD1222 and around 25 were given two doses of MenACWY control vaccine. Enrollment into the trials was organized by age into subgroups of 18-55, 56-69 and 70-plus years, and those subgroups contained around 150, 28 and 57 TCR-sequenced participants, respectively.

CDR1 and CDR2 are drawn from the germline V gene (reference sequence): MNHEY, SMNVEV. The CDR3 holds 14 amino acids from the cysteine to the phenylalanine. Kept here is only the CDR3 DNA, which spans 42 bases and is read in frame from base 1. V is pruned by 6 bases and J by 3 bases, leaving 7 bases of the junction without a gene match. The CDR3 regions of human TCRbeta chains were analyzed by immunosequencing. Per the source publication's procedure: TCRs in the repertoires were matched against a reference library of SARS-CoV-2-specific TCRs that had been generated with the MIRA antigen-specificity platform. Breadth was defined as the fraction of unique TCRs that were SARS-CoV-2-associated, and depth was defined as the fraction of total T cells that were SARS-CoV-2-associated. Using the MIRA data, every spike-specific TCR was mapped to the spike region that the TCR reacted to and assigned to either a CD4 or a CD8 class. Log10-transformed breadth and depth values were compared by one-way ANOVA with Sidak's multiple comparisons tests. This immuneACCESS table, as held by TCRdb, lists in-frame sequences with V and J called but not all clones. Of the missing ones, under half trace to an unresolved V gene in checked studies; the others have no known cause. The V and J calls and clone size come from that table; D and trimming were worked out from the DNA. This sample has under 150,000 clones in its table, and just under 95% of those were observed once. More than 4.5% of the sample belongs to the ten largest clones.

The investigation overall reported the following: Conclusions about previously exposed vaccinees are limited because only a handful of AZD1222 recipients were SARS-CoV-2 seropositive at baseline. Vaccine-associated CD4 TCRs spanned the whole spike protein, with dominant responses in regions 160-218 and 743-854. Because no day 14 peak-response samples were available, repertoires were characterized only after the peak T cell response. Nearly half of unique spike-specific TCRs reportedly recognized epitopes outside regions mutated in the B.1.351 and B.1.1.7 variants. The 56-69-year group was small, and its depth increase did not reach significance, likely because of low power. Most participants were white British and females outnumbered males, and the authors suggested that clonal diversity may have been underestimated. A significant rise in spike-specific TCR breadth and depth was observed after two AZD1222 doses relative to day 0 and relative to MenACWY recipients.

The time point label of this sample denotes: baseline before first vaccination. Vaccinee samples came from UK trials COV001 and COV002, including a single-blind randomized controlled phase 2/3 trial of AZD1222 (ChAdOx1 nCoV-19) in healthy adults. For TCRbeta chain sequencing, PBMC samples were collected from trial participants at day 0 and at day 28 after the second dose. On this clone: No cognate antigen has been identified for it. The input lacks base qualities; no much larger clone sits a single base away.

Recombination connected TRBV27 to TRBJ2-7; TRBD2 fits 8 bases in the junction. Sequencing was performed on peripheral blood, taken on day 0 of AZD1222 vaccination. This receptor was identified in an adult in good health. The nucleotide sequence reads as follows: TGTGCCAGCAGCCGACGGGGGGGAAGCTACGAGCAGTACTTC. Its protein product is CASSRRGGSYEQYF.